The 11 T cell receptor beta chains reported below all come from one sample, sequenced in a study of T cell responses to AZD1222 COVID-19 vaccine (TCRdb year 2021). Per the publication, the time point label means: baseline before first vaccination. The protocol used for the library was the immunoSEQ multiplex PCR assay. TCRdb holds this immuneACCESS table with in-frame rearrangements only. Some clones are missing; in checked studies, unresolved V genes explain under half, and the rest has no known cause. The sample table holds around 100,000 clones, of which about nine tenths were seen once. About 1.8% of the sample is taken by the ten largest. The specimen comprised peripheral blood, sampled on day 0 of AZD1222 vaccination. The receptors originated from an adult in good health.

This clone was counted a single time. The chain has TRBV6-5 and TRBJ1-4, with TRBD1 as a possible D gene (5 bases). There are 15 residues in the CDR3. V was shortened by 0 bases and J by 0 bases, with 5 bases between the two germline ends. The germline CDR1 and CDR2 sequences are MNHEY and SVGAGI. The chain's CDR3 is CASSYSTATNEKLFF. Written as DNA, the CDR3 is TGTGCCAGCAGTTACTCGACAGCAACTAATGAAAAACTGTTTTTT.

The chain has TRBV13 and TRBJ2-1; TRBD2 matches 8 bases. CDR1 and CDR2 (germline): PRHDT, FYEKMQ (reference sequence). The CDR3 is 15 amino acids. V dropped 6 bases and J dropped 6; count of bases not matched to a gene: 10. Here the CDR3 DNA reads TGTGCCAGCAGGCTGCTAGCGGGTAGCCCCAATGAGCAGTTCTTC. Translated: CASRLLAGSPNEQFF.

CDR3 residues: CATRGNEQFF. CDR3 sequence (DNA): TGTGCCACACGAGGCAATGAGCAGTTCTTC. The chain combines TRBV28 with TRBJ2-1; D gene unclear. Germline V gene sequence: CDR1 MDHEN, CDR2 SYDVKM. The CDR3 has 10 amino acids. Trimming took 10 bases from V and 6 from J, leaving 7 bases between them. The full variable domain, with the rest looked up from reference TRBV28 and TRBJ2-1, is DVKVTQSSRYLVKRTGEKVFLECVQDMDHENMFWYRQDPGLGLRLIYFSYDVKMKEKGDIPEGYSVSREKKERFSLILESASTNQTSMYLCATRGNEQFFGPGTRLTVL.

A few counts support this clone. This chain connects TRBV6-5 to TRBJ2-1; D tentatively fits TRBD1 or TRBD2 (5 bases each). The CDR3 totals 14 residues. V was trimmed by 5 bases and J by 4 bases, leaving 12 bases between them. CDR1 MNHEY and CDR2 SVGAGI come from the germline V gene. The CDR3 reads CASSKSGAYNEQFF. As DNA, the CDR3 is TGTGCCAGCAGTAAATCCGGGGCATACAATGAGCAGTTCTTC.

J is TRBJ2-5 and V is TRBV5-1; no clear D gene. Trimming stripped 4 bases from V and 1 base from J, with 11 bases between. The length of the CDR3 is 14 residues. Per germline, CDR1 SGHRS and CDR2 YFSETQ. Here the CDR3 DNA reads TGCGCCAGCAGCCCCGAGGTGGTCCAAGAGACCCAGTACTTC. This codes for CASSPEVVQETQYF.

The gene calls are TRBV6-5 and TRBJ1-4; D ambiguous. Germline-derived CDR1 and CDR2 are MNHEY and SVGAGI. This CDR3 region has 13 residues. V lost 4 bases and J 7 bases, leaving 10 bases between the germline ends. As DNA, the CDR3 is TGTGCCAGCAGTTTATATATAGGTGAAAAACTGTTTTTT. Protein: CASSLYIGEKLFF.

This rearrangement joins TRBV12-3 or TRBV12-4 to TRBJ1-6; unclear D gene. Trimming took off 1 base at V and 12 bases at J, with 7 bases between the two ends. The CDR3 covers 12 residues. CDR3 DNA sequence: TGTGCCAGCAGTTTAGTGGGCGTACCCCTCCACTTT. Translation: CASSLVGVPLHF.

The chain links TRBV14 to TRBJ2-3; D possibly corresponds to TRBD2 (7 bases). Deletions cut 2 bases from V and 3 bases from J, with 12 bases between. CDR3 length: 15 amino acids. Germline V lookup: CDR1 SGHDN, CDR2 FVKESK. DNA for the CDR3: TGTGCCAGCAGCCAAAGGGGGGGCCCGACAGATACGCAGTATTTT. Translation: CASSQRGGPTDTQYF.

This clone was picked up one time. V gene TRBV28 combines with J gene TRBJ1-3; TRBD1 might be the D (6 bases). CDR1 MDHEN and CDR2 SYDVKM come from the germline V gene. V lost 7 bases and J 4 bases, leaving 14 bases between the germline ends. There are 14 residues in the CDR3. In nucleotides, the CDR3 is TGTGCCAGCACGACAGGAGCGGCCGGAAACACCATATATTTT. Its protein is CASTTGAAGNTIYF. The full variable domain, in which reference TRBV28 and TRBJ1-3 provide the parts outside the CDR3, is DVKVTQSSRYLVKRTGEKVFLECVQDMDHENMFWYRQDPGLGLRLIYFSYDVKMKEKGDIPEGYSVSREKKERFSLILESASTNQTSMYLCASTTGAAGNTIYFGEGSWLTVV.

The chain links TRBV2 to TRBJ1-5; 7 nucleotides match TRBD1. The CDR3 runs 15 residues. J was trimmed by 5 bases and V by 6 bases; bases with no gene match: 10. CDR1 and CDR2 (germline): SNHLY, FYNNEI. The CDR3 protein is CASSERQGWDQPQHF. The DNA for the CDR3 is TGTGCCAGCAGCGAAAGACAGGGATGGGATCAGCCCCAGCATTTT.

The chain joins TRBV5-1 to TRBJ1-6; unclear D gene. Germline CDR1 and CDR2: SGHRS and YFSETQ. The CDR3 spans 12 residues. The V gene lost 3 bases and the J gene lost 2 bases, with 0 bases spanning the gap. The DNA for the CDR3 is TGCGCCAGCAGCTCCTATAATTCACCCCTCCACTTT. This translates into CASSSYNSPLHF.